The present entry profiles one T cell receptor (beta chain) with its context. In the authors' workflow: For nucleated cells, counts were estimated from reference gene primer amplification. The repertoire was sequenced with immunoSEQ multiplex PCR; TCRdb's copy has only in-frame clones and lacks some. Clone size and V and J calls were adopted from that table, with D and trimming inferred from the DNA. The table shows fewer than 40,000 clones, with about four fifths occurring only once. The CDR3 has 14 residues. Trimming took 6 bases from V and 9 from J; bases not matched to a gene: 8. Germline loops: CDR1 MRHNA, CDR2 SNTAGT. These data are taken from a study of blood T cell repertoires in COVID-19. Study as a whole: Samples of COVID-19 (acute and convalescent) were obtained from the United States, Italy and Spain.

The sample was peripheral blood. The sequence was obtained from a man older than 75 with active or convalescent COVID-19. The rearrangement joins TRBV6-4 to TRBJ2-1, with 10 bases that match TRBD2. For the CDR3, the DNA is TGTGCCAGCAGGAACAGCGGGGGGGCCGGTGAGCAGTTCTTC. This translates into CASRNSGGAGEQFF.